Ten or more counts support the clone carrying this T cell receptor (beta chain). Its target is not known. The CDR3 is made up of 13 amino acids. The V and J ends lost 4 bases and 1 base respectively, with 6 bases between them. Per the germline V gene, CDR1 is SGHRS and CDR2 is YFSETQ. TCRdb processed the 5' RACE reads anew with MiXCR; each CDR3 protein has one entry. The sample has under 300,000 distinct CDR3 sequences, around 10% seen once. The sample originates from a study of CD8 T cells in ankylosing spondylitis. Study outcomes and limitations: Earlier literature documents some of the motif variants in reactive arthritis synovial fluid and blood.

Sequencing was performed on blood, either unsorted or a sorted T cell fraction (not recorded which). This clonotype originated in a male donor with ankylosing spondylitis or in good health (not recorded which). The chain links TRBV5-1 to TRBJ2-1; no clear D gene. The CDR3 nucleotides are TGCGCCAGCAGCCCCACTTCCTACAATGAGCAGTTCTTC. This translates into CASSPTSYNEQFF.